This paragraph reports one T cell receptor beta chain. Its antigen specificity is not known. No much larger clone is present one base from it, and per-base qualities are unavailable. This record belongs to a study of T cell responses to AZD1222 COVID-19 vaccine (dated by TCRdb to the early 2020s). For the wider study: AZD1222 recipients given second doses at about 4 weeks or at about 12 weeks were pooled, since spike-specific TCR depth and breadth were not found to differ between the two schedules. TCR sequencing was performed for 230 to 250 trial participants, of whom roughly 200 were given two doses of AZD1222 and around 25 were given two doses of MenACWY control vaccine. Trial participants were enrolled into age subgroups of 18-55, 56-69 and 70-plus years, which contained 148, 28 and 57 TCR-sequenced participants, respectively.

The CDR3 regions of human TCRbeta chains were analyzed by immunosequencing. The paper's processing steps were these. TCRs in the repertoires were matched against a reference library of SARS-CoV-2-specific TCRs that had been generated with the MIRA antigen-specificity platform. Breadth was defined as the fraction of unique TCRs that were SARS-CoV-2-associated. Depth was defined as the fraction of total T cells that were SARS-CoV-2-associated. Using the MIRA data, each spike-specific TCR was mapped to the spike region that the TCR reacts to and placed in a CD4 or CD8 class. Log10-transformed breadth and depth values were compared by one-way ANOVA with Sidak's multiple comparisons tests. In its TCRdb copy, this immuneACCESS table keeps in-frame sequences only and misses some clones. Where compared with another copy, unresolved V genes explain less than half of these, and the others have no known cause. That table gives V, J and clone size, and the DNA gave D and trimming. Recorded for this sample are about 150,000 clones; 91% of them occurred a single time. The ten top clones hold 5% of the sample.

Spanning cysteine to phenylalanine, the CDR3 consists of 14 amino acids. Of all the DNA, just the CDR3 is kept, 42 bases in frame from base 1. The time point label for this specimen denotes: baseline before first vaccination. Vaccinee samples came from UK trials COV001 and COV002, including a single-blind randomized controlled phase 2/3 trial of AZD1222 (ChAdOx1 nCoV-19) in healthy adults. For TCRbeta chain sequencing, PBMC samples from trial participants were taken at day 0 and at day 28 after the second dose. The study at large found these results: Spike-specific TCR breadth and depth rose significantly after two AZD1222 doses compared with day 0 and with MenACWY recipients. Participants were mostly white British and included more females than males, and it was suggested by the authors that clonal diversity may have been underestimated. CD4 TCRs associated with the vaccine covered the entire spike protein, and the dominant responses were in regions 160-218 and 743-854. In the small 56-69-year group, the increase in depth fell short of significance, most likely because of low power. Epitopes outside the regions mutated in the B.1.351 and B.1.1.7 variants were reportedly recognized by nearly half of the unique spike-specific TCRs. Because no day 14 peak-response samples were available, the repertoires could be characterized only after the peak T cell response. Only five or six AZD1222 recipients were SARS-CoV-2 seropositive at baseline, limiting conclusions about previously exposed vaccinees.

The sequences come from peripheral blood, collected on day 0 of AZD1222 vaccination. The sequence is built from TRBV12-1 and TRBJ2-7; the D call of TRBD1 is as the table states it, not checked on the DNA. TRBV12-1 is tagged as a pseudogene. The sequence was obtained from an adult in good health. The DNA sequence is as follows: TGTGCCAGCAGCCTCGGGACAGCCTCCTACGAGCAGTACTTC. Its protein product is CASSLGTASYEQYF.